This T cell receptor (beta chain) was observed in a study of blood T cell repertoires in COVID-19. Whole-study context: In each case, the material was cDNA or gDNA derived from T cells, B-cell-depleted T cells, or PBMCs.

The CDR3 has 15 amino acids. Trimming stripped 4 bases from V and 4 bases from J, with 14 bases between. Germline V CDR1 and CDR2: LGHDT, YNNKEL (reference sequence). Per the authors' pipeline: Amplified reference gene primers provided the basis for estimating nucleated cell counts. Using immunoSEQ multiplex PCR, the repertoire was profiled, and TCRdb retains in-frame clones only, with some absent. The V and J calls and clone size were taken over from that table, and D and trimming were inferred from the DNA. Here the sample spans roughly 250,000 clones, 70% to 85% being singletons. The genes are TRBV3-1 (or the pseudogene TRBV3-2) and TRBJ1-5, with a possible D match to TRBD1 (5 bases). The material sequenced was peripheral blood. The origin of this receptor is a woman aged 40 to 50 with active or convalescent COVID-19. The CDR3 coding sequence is TGTGCCAGCAGCCTTCAGGGCGCGCGGAATCAGCCCCAGCATTTT. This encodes CASSLQGARNQPQHF.